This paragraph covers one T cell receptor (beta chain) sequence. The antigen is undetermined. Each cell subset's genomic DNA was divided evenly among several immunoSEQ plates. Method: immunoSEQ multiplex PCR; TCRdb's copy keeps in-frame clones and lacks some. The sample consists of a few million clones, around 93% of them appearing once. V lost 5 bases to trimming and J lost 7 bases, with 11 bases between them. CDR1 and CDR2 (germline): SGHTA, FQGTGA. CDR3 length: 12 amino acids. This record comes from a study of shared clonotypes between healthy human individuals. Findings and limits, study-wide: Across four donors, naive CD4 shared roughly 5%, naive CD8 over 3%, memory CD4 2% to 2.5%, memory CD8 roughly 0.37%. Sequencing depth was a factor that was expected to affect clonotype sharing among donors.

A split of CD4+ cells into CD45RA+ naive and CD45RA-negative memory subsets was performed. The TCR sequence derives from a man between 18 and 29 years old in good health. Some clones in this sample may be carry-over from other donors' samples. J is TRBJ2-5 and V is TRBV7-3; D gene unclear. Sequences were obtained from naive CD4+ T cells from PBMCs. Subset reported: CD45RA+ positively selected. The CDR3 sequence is CASSPPKGTQYF. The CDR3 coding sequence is TGTGCCAGCAGCCCACCGAAAGGGACCCAGTACTTC.